This T cell receptor beta chain was captured by sequencing in a study of chemoradiotherapy in HPV16-positive cancers. Overall study context: Candidate HPV-specific T-cell clones and common TCR motifs came from functional assays in a couple of HPV16-positive patients.

Germline V gene sequence: CDR1 SGHRS, CDR2 YFSETQ. V shed 2 bases, J shed 1 base, and the junction held 9 bases outside the gene matches. The CDR3 loop spans 17 amino acids. The method was immunoSEQ multiplex PCR; TCRdb's version includes in-frame clones alone and lacks a portion of them. The table records around 14,000 clones, over 70% of them present only once. This chain uses TRBV5-1 with TRBJ2-3, with 8 bases aligning to TRBD2. The sequence was obtained from a human donor with HPV-associated anogenital cancer. Sampling was carried out from a patient who underwent chemoradiotherapy. The CDR3 reads CASSFNPPSGRTDTQYF. The CDR3 nucleotides are TGCGCCAGCAGCTTCAATCCACCTAGCGGGCGCACAGATACGCAGTATTTT.